The text below deals with one T cell receptor (beta chain). Extraction of RNA preceded its reverse transcription into cDNA, which served as the sequencing template. Profiled with immunoSEQ multiplex PCR; TCRdb holds only in-frame clones, not every one. Here the sample spans 60,000 to 70,000 clones, around half being singletons. The data belong to a study of CD8+ T cells in alopecia areata. At the level of the study: The tofacitinib course ran for 6 to 18 months and was followed by 6 months off drug.

This sequence was found in a human donor with alopecia areata. This specimen consisted of CD8+ T cells sorted from blood, obtained at week 0.

The CDR3 spells CASTTEFRANVLTF. CDR3 in DNA: TGTGCCAGCACCACCGAATTTAGAGCCAACGTCCTGACTTTC. This rearrangement joins TRBV9 to TRBJ2-6; D unresolved. Trimming took off 6 bases at V and 7 bases at J, with 14 bases between the two ends. This CDR3 has 14 amino acids. The germline V gene encodes CDR1 SGDLS and CDR2 YYNGEE.